This TCR beta chain was captured in a study of OX40 agonist ivuxolimab in advanced cancers. Study summary: While on treatment, patients had intravenous ivuxolimab at 0.01 to 10 mg/kg every 2 weeks. General study points: Nonresponders included some who also had low normalized T-cell clonal expansion. Expanded peripheral T-cell antigen specificity went undetermined.

A remark on this clone: Its specificity is unknown.

A history of autoimmune disease or systemic immunosuppression excluded patients. The CDR3 has 16 amino acids. Germline V gene lookup returns CDR1 MNHEY and CDR2 SMNVEV (reference sequence). Trimming cost V 4 bases and J 1 base; bases outside gene matches: 8. Generated by immunoSEQ multiplex PCR, the TCRdb table keeps only in-frame clones and is missing some. The top ten hold approximately 2% of the sample, which has some 48,000 clones, around nine tenths seen once. The source material was CD4+ or CD8+ T cells sorted from blood, sampled in a trial of the OX40 agonist ivuxolimab. The clonotype was recovered from an adult with an advanced solid tumor such as melanoma, head and neck, liver or kidney cancer. The rearrangement uses TRBV27 and TRBJ1-2, with 8 bases identical to TRBD1. The CDR3 DNA sequence: TGTGCCAGCAGTTCGACAGGGGCGCCCAGTAACTATGGCTACACCTTC. Translating gives CASSSTGAPSNYGYTF.